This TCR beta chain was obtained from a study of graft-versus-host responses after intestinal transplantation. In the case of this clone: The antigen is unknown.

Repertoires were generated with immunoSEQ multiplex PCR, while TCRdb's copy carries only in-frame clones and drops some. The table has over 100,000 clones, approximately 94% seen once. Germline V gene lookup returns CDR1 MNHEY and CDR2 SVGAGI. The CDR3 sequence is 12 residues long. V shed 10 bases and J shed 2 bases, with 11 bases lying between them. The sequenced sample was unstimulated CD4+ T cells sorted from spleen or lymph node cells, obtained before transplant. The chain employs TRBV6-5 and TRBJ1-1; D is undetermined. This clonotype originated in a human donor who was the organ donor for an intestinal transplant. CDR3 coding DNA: TGTGCCACCCTCCGGGGAAACACTGAAGCTTTCTTT. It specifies CATLRGNTEAFF.